The sequence of this T cell receptor beta chain was determined in a study of blood T cell repertoires in COVID-19. Whole-study context: COVID-19 samples, acute and convalescent, were from the United States, Italy and Spain. PBMCs, B-cell-depleted T cells, or T cells provided the cDNA or gDNA that made up the material.

This CDR3 has 13 amino acids. Germline V gene sequence: CDR1 SGHVS, CDR2 FQNEAQ. The V gene lost 5 bases and the J gene lost 4 bases, with 11 bases spanning the gap. Recruits, aged about 18 to 100 years, lived in around 24 US areas. Cohort assignment relied on participant-reported clinical history. This clone was detected only a few times. This table comes from immunoSEQ multiplex PCR, and its TCRdb copy is limited to in-frame clones, with some not included. In the table there are approximately 230,000 clones, over 75% of which are singletons. The V and J genes are TRBV7-8 and TRBJ1-2, with a possible D match to TRBD1 (6 bases). Input material: PBMCs or T cells enriched from blood (not recorded which). This clonotype was obtained from a man aged 40-49 years who had recovered from COVID-19. The CDR3 DNA reads TGTGCCAGCAGCCACAGGGAGAGCTATGGCTACACCTTC. Translating it yields CASSHRESYGYTF.